The present T cell receptor (beta chain) was sequenced within a study of cytomegalovirus exposure and HLA in healthy donors (dated by TCRdb to about 2017). About the full investigation: The 550 to 750 repertoires of the first cohort and the roughly 120 validation repertoires were produced on the same platform, according to a later analysis. The study was designed to test whether signatures of past pathogen exposure could be identified by cataloging public T cell receptors. Along with the approximately 620-subject first cohort, a separate validation cohort of approximately 110 different subjects was used. To predict cytomegalovirus infection status, the study brought together high-throughput TCR immunosequencing, statistical association of individual TCRs with disease status, and machine learning. What the work shows at the level of the full study, not this receptor alone: The study gave a list of 150 to 200 TCR beta chains associated with cytomegalovirus. The authors suggested that the approach could potentially be generalized to other disease states and immunological phenotypes. Of the cluster scores, roughly 93% were above 0 in a later analysis, which found that TCRs clustered in the first cohort also tended to co-occur in the roughly 130 validation repertoires. The classifier was reported to diagnose cytomegalovirus status with high specificity and sensitivity in both the original and validation cohorts. While some public TCRs were present in many individuals, most TCR sequences turned up only very rarely across donors. A later analysis lacked HLA typing for the validation cohort, so it scored co-occurrence in that cohort across all 110 or so repertoires. In vitro tests confirmed that a few of the cytomegalovirus-associated TCR beta chains recognize cytomegalovirus antigens.

In regard to this clone: It has no known antigen specificity. Base qualities are missing; no much larger clone stands one base away.

Library prep was done by the immunoSEQ multiplex PCR assay. In the paper's pipeline: A statistical classification framework was developed to diagnose cytomegalovirus status using the catalog of TCR beta chain sequences. Held by TCRdb, this immuneACCESS table contains in-frame sequences only and omits some clones. Under half of the omission traces to an unresolved V gene where checked; the cause of the rest is unknown. Clone size and V and J calls were adopted from that table, with D and trimming inferred from the DNA. In all, the sample holds 50,000 to 80,000 clones, and approximately 90% of those were seen once. Clones ranked in the top ten supply about 1.5% of the sample. Donors formed part of the validation cohort, which comprised over a hundred subjects and was distinct from the first cohort of 666 subjects. CDR3 length: 16 amino acids, cysteine to phenylalanine. Only the CDR3 DNA stays, 48 bases, in frame from base 1. Germline trimming: 2 bases from V, 6 bases from J; junction bases outside gene matches: 5. CDR1 SGHRS and CDR2 YFSETQ are derived from the germline V gene.

The sequence is built from TRBV5-1 and TRBJ2-2, with 12 bases aligning to TRBD2. The specimen was PBMCs. The receptor was derived from a woman between 18 and 30 years old in good health and CMV-seronegative. The CDR3 protein sequence reads: CASSLRTSGDAGELFF. The DNA reads as follows: TGCGCCAGCAGCTTACGGACTAGCGGGGACGCCGGGGAGCTGTTTTTT.